The source of this TCR beta chain is a study of T cells after yellow fever vaccination. General study points: Most primary-vaccination clones reappeared after the booster (approximately 95% CD4, approximately 88% CD8). A weaker but faster secondary response was observed, peaking on day 5 versus 15. Contaminants from the bulk population, in the form of abundant clonotypes, could be found in FACS-sorted repertoires.

In the case of this clonotype: Antigen unknown.

Germline CDR1 is SNHLY and CDR2 is FYNNEI. Losses at the gene ends were 8 bases for V and 5 bases for J; bases not matched to a gene: 7. There are 14 residues in the CDR3. A process of 5'RACE template switching, which added a universal primer site and UMIs, was used to make TCR cDNA. TCRdb redid the calling of the 5' RACE reads with MiXCR, one entry per CDR3 protein. Of 250,000 to 400,000 distinct CDR3 sequences listed, about 4% were seen once; the top ten hold approximately 23%. The TCR comes from a man younger than 35 who received the YFV17D yellow fever vaccine. The material sequenced was PBMCs, taken 5 days after the yellow fever booster vaccination. The J gene is TRBJ2-3, the V gene TRBV2; TRBD2 agrees at 10 bases. The CDR3 DNA sequence: TGTGCCAGCTCGGCTAGCGGGGGCCTAGATACGCAGTATTTT. Its translation: CASSASGGLDTQYF.